The subject of this entry is one T cell receptor beta chain. Antigen specificity is unknown. These data originate in a study of T cell responses to AZD1222 COVID-19 vaccine. Produced via immunoSEQ multiplex PCR; TCRdb's table is partial and in-frame only. There are 100,000 to 150,000 clones in the sample; 75% to 95% occur only once, and 1.9% lies in the top ten. Trimming stripped 0 bases from V and 5 bases from J, with 8 bases between. Per the germline V gene, CDR1 is SGDLS and CDR2 is YYNGEE. This CDR3 has 13 residues. Study-level findings and limits: Reportedly, close to half of spike-specific TCRs are directed against unmutated variant regions. Clonal diversity was possibly underestimated; the donors were predominantly white British and more often female.

This specimen consisted of peripheral blood, obtained 28 days after the second AZD1222 dose. The V and J genes are TRBV9 and TRBJ1-2; D may be TRBD1 (6 bases). The clonotype comes from an adult who received the AZD1222 COVID-19 vaccine. CDR3 protein: CASSVDTGYGYTF. The CDR3 DNA reads TGTGCCAGCAGCGTAGACACAGGGTATGGCTACACCTTC.